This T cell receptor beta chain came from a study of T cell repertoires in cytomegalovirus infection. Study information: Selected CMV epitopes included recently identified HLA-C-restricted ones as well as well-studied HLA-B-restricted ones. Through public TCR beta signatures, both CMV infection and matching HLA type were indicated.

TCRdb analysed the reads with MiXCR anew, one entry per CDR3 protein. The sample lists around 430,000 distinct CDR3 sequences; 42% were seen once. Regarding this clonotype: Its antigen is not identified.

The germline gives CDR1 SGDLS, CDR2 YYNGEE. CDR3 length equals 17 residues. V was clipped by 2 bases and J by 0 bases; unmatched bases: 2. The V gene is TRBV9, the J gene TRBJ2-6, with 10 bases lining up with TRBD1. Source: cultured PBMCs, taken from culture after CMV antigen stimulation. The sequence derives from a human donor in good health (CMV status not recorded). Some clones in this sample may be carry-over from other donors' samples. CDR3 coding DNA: TGTGCCAGCAGCGTTGGGACAGGGGTCTCTGGGGCCAACGTCCTGACTTTC. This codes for CASSVGTGVSGANVLTF.